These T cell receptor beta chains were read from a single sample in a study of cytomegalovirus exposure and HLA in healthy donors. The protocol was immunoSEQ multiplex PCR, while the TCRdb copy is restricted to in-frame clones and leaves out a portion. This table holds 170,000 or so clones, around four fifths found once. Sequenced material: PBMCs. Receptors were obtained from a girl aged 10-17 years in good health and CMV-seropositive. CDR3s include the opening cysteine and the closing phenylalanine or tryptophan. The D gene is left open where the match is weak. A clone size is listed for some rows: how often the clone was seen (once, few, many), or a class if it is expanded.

CSVSTGGEAFF | TGCAGCGTGTCTACAGGGGGTGAAGCTTTCTTT | TRBJ1-1 | TRBV29-1 | TRBD1 | NA
CASSLGQGAQYF | TGTGCCAGCAGTTTGGGACAGGGTGCTCAGTACTTC | TRBJ2-7 | TRBV27 | TRBD1 | NA
CASETGGEQYF | TGTGCCAGCGAGACAGGGGGCGAGCAGTACTTC | TRBJ2-7 | TRBV2 | TRBD1 | NA
CASSQEGTGAYEQYF | TGCGCCAGCAGCCAAGAGGGGACGGGGGCCTACGAGCAGTACTTC | TRBJ2-7 | TRBV4-1 | NA | NA
CASSERGIYGYTF | TGTGCCAGCAGCGAACGCGGGATCTATGGCTACACCTTC | TRBJ1-2 | TRBV7-9 | NA | NA
CASTAGGVSVAFF | TGTGCCAGCACCGCGGGGGGGGTGTCAGTAGCTTTCTTT | TRBJ1-1 | TRBV28 | NA | NA
CASSYGGGSYNSPLHF | TGTGCCAGCAGCTATGGGGGCGGGTCCTATAATTCACCCCTCCACTTT | TRBJ1-6 | TRBV5-6 | NA | NA
CATIQYRGNRNTEAFF | TGTGCCACCATTCAATACAGGGGGAATAGGAACACTGAAGCTTTCTTT | TRBJ1-1 | TRBV5-8 | TRBD1 | NA
CASSFTLTGSTDTQYF | TGTGCCAGCAGCTTCACCCTAACCGGGAGCACAGATACGCAGTATTTT | TRBJ2-3 | TRBV11-3 | NA | NA
CASSYRDRGQETQYF | TGTGCCAGCAGCTACCGGGACAGGGGCCAAGAGACCCAGTACTTC | TRBJ2-5 | TRBV11-2 | TRBD1 | NA
CASSLTTGGGNSEAFF | TGCGCCAGCAGCTTGACAACAGGGGGAGGGAATTCTGAAGCTTTCTTT | TRBJ1-1 | TRBV5-1 | TRBD1 | once
CASSLRGGKLFF | TGTGCCAGCAGCTTAAGGGGGGGAAAACTGTTTTTT | TRBJ1-4 | TRBV6-5 | NA | NA
CATSRDFFSSYNEQFF | TGTGCCACCAGCAGAGATTTTTTCAGCTCCTACAATGAGCAGTTCTTC | TRBJ2-1 | TRBV15 | NA | once
CASGFSYEQYF | TGTGCTAGTGGTTTCTCTTACGAGCAGTACTTC | TRBJ2-7 | TRBV12-5 | NA | NA